This T cell receptor (beta chain) was identified during a study of Ad26.COV2.S vaccination and SARS-CoV-2 variants. Study in general: Recipients of Ad26.COV2.S got it intramuscularly, once or twice 56 days apart.

The CDR3 is made up of 13 amino acids. Germline V gene lookup returns CDR1 MNHEY and CDR2 SVGAGI. With 7 bases removed from V and 4 bases from J, the gap between germline ends came to 13 bases. This sample's treatment: around 19 received Ad26.COV2.S at low or high dose, single or two shots; a few received placebo; per-sample allocation not given. After the first vaccine or placebo injection, samples were drawn on day 63. Ad26.COV2.S expressed prefusion-stabilized spike from the original Wuhan strain. Profiling relied on immunoSEQ multiplex PCR, and the TCRdb table lists in-frame clones only, not all of them. The table includes some 270,000 clones, around 85% detected once.

The chain couples TRBV6-5 to TRBJ1-2; unclear D gene. The source material was peripheral blood, sampled in a trial of Ad26.COV2.S vaccine versus placebo. The receptor was derived from a person between 18 and 59 years old who received the Ad26.COV2.S COVID-19 vaccine or a placebo. CDR3 bases: TGTGCCAGCATTAAACAGACGGGCTATGGCTACACCTTC. The encoded protein is CASIKQTGYGYTF.